These 16 T cell receptor beta chains came from one sample sequenced in a study of sequential checkpoint blockade in melanoma (dated 2019 in TCRdb). Reading the label with the study, this specimen's treatment or condition is: randomized to nivolumab then ipilimumab (arm A) or the reverse (arm B). The method behind the library was the immunoSEQ multiplex PCR assay. The table was pulled from immuneACCESS by TCRdb, which kept in-frame rearrangements only. Such tables lose some clones; where checked, under half of the loss comes from unresolved V genes, and the rest has no known cause. This sample gives 25,000 to 35,000 clones in total; approximately 83% of them show up just once. The top ten constitute roughly 17% of the sample. Here the sequenced sample was CD8+ T cells sorted from blood (inferred from file names), taken from a patient given nivolumab and ipilimumab in sequence. These receptors were taken from a human donor with melanoma.

The chain uses TRBV28 and TRBJ2-7, with a weak D call TRBD2 (7 bases). The germline CDR1 and CDR2 sequences are MDHEN and SYDVKM. CDR3 length: 17 amino acids. V gave up 5 bases and J gave up 5 bases, with 25 bases separating them. The CDR3 coding sequence is TGTGCCAGCAGTCCAGCCCTCCTCCGGGACACTAGCGACGAGCAGTACTTC. Residues: CASSPALLRDTSDEQYF.

The gene calls are TRBV30 and TRBJ1-1, with TRBD1 as a possible D gene (6 bases). The CDR3 totals 12 residues. Germline CDR1 is GTSNPN and CDR2 is SVGIG (reference sequence). V was cut by 6 bases and J by 5 bases, with 13 bases left in between. CDR3 sequence reads: CACRGSGTEAFF. The CDR3, as DNA: TGTGCCTGCAGGGGATCGGGGACTGAAGCTTTCTTT.

The chain combines TRBV5-6 with TRBJ1-5; a weak D match, TRBD1 (6 bases). This CDR3 has 12 amino acids. CDR1 and CDR2 (germline): SGHDT, YYEEEE. Between the trimmed V and J ends, which lost 10 bases and 1 base, there was a span of 9 bases. CDR3 nucleotide sequence: TGTGCCCGGGGGGGCAGCAATCAGCCCCAGCATTTT. It encodes CARGGSNQPQHF.

V is TRBV7-8 and J is TRBJ2-5, with 8 bases matching TRBD2. The germline CDR1 and CDR2 sequences are SGHVS and FQNEAQ. V trimming: 5 bases; J trimming: 4 bases; junction bases outside the gene matches: 9. CDR3 length: 15 amino acids. The CDR3, as DNA: TGTGCCAGCAGCGCTATAGCGGGGATGGGAGAGACCCAGTACTTC. The encoded protein is CASSAIAGMGETQYF.

This sequence joins TRBV15 and TRBJ2-7; 9 bases fit TRBD1. The trim removed 0 bases at V and 5 bases at J, leaving 8 bases unmatched. Germline CDR1 and CDR2: LNHNV and YYDKDF (reference sequence). There are 16 residues in the CDR3. CDR3 amino acids: CATSRDLGTGYNEQYF. The CDR3 DNA is TGTGCCACCAGCAGAGATCTCGGGACAGGGTATAACGAGCAGTACTTC.

CDR3: CASSLTAPGSNQPQHF. CDR3 nucleotides: TGTGCCAGCAGTTTGACAGCCCCCGGTAGCAATCAGCCCCAGCATTTT. The rearrangement uses TRBV27 and TRBJ1-5; TRBD1 is a possible D gene (5 bases). The V and J ends lost 3 bases and 0 bases respectively, with 12 bases between them. The CDR3 is 16 residues long. CDR1 and CDR2 (germline): MNHEY, SMNVEV (reference sequence).

This clone is a singleton in its sample. The chain links TRBV19 to TRBJ1-1, with D hard to call. The germline V gene encodes CDR1 LNHDA and CDR2 SQIVND (reference sequence). V was shortened by 8 bases and J by 5 bases, with 15 bases between the two germline ends. There are 13 residues in the CDR3. This CDR3 is CASQASGSTEAFF. CDR3 DNA sequence: TGTGCCAGTCAGGCATCGGGAAGTACTGAAGCTTTCTTT.

The V call is TRBV4-1, the J call TRBJ2-5; the D gene is possibly TRBD1 (5 bases). The J call may not be correct, given that the DNA end is closer to TRBJ2-7. In germline, CDR1 is MGHRA, CDR2 YSYEKL. The CDR3 is 14 residues long. The CDR3 spells CASSQDQGSYEQYF. In nucleotides, the CDR3 is TGCGCCAGCAGCCAAGATCAGGGATCCTACGAGCAGTACTTC.

The genes are TRBV27 and TRBJ2-7, with TRBD2 matching over 7 bases. This CDR3 is 16 amino acids long. Germline values: CDR1 MNHEY, CDR2 SMNVEV (reference sequence). Trimming removed 8 bases from V and 1 base from J; junction bases left unmatched: 14. This chain's CDR3 is CASGVLTGGSSYEQYF. The CDR3 region has the DNA TGTGCCAGCGGAGTTTTGACGGGAGGTTCTTCCTACGAGCAGTACTTC.

The J gene is TRBJ2-7, the V gene TRBV27; 7 positions match TRBD2. CDR3 length: 15 residues. After removal of 1 base from V and 2 bases from J, the junction contained 5 bases not matched to a gene. CDR1 is MNHEY and CDR2 is SMNVEV in the germline V gene (reference sequence). The CDR3 region is CASSLYSGPPYEQYF. CDR3 nucleotide sequence: TGTGCCAGCAGTTTATATAGCGGGCCTCCCTACGAGCAGTACTTC.

The V and J genes are TRBV14 and TRBJ2-3, with TRBD2 as a possible D gene (5 bases). Between the trimmed V and J ends, which lost 2 bases and 2 bases, there was a span of 17 bases. The CDR3 totals 17 residues. Germline loops: CDR1 SGHDN, CDR2 FVKESK. The CDR3, as DNA: TGTGCCAGCAGCCAATTAGCGACCGGGTTCTTCACAGATACGCAGTATTTT. It specifies CASSQLATGFFTDTQYF.

V is TRBV10-2 and J is TRBJ1-1; 8 bases align to TRBD1. Trimming at V came to 8 bases and at J to 5 bases, leaving 7 bases not matched to a gene. This CDR3 spans 13 amino acids. The germline CDR1 and CDR2 sequences are WSHSY and SAAADI. The CDR3 sequence is CASGTGSGTEAFF. In DNA, the CDR3 is TGCGCCAGCGGGACAGGCTCAGGGACTGAAGCTTTCTTT.

This rearrangement joins TRBV6-4 to TRBJ1-2; 7 bases are shared with TRBD1. CDR3 size: 14 residues. After removal of 6 bases from V and 4 bases from J, the junction contained 8 bases not matched to a gene. Germline CDR1 MRHNA, CDR2 SNTAGT. The CDR3 protein is CASSEQGIGYGYTF. As DNA, the CDR3 is TGTGCCAGCAGCGAACAGGGGATAGGCTATGGCTACACCTTC.

V gene TRBV28 combines with J gene TRBJ1-1; the D gene is possibly TRBD1 (6 bases). V lost 2 bases to trimming and J lost 3 bases, with 7 bases between them. This CDR3 comprises 13 residues. Germline CDR1 is MDHEN and CDR2 is SYDVKM. In DNA form, the CDR3 reads TGTGCCAGCAGTTTAGGACAGTACACTGAAGCTTTCTTT. Its translation: CASSLGQYTEAFF.

The CDR3 DNA reads TGTGCCAGCAGCCCGGGACTTTCCTATGGCTACACCTTC. Translating gives CASSPGLSYGYTF. The chain is built from TRBV6-5 and TRBJ1-2; tentative D call: TRBD1 (5 bases). Germline CDR1 reads MNHEY; CDR2 reads SVGAGI. V lost 6 bases, J lost 4 bases, and 12 bases lay in between. The CDR3 extends over 13 amino acids.

A single count supports this clone. The CDR3 DNA is TGTGCCAGCAGTTTATCGCCGCGTCGAGGGGGCTTAATTCGTTCTGAAGCTTTCTTT. Protein sequence: CASSLSPRRGGLIRSEAFF. This sequence joins TRBV27 and TRBJ1-1, with 7 positions matching TRBD1. Germline CDR1 and CDR2: MNHEY and SMNVEV (reference sequence). The length of the CDR3 is 19 residues. Trimming removed 0 bases from V and 6 bases from J; junction bases left unmatched: 19.